These 29 T cell receptor beta chains were sequenced from one sample in a study of blood T cell repertoires in COVID-19. Assay used: immunoSEQ multiplex PCR; TCRdb lists only in-frame clones, some missing. The table shows more than 300,000 clones, with roughly 91% occurring only once. The material sequenced was peripheral blood. The receptors come from a woman between 25 and 40 years old with COVID-19, enrolled during active disease.

The chain combines TRBV28 with TRBJ1-6; D possibly corresponds to TRBD1 (5 bases). The V gene's germline CDR1 is MDHEN and CDR2 SYDVKM. V shed 8 bases and J shed 4 bases, with 12 bases lying between them. The CDR3 spans 14 residues. The CDR3 loop is CASEPREYNSPLHF. CDR3 sequence (DNA): TGTGCCAGCGAACCCAGGGAATATAATTCACCCCTCCACTTT.

This clone was seen a handful of times. The chain is built from TRBV9 and TRBJ1-6, with TRBD1 matching 8 bases. The V segment lost 4 bases and the J segment 6 bases; nucleotides outside the gene matches: 6. The length of the CDR3 is 15 residues. Germline V lookup: CDR1 SGDLS, CDR2 YYNGEE. The CDR3 DNA is TGTGCCAGCAGCCCGAAACAGGGGGGTAATTCACCCCTCCACTTT. Protein product: CASSPKQGGNSPLHF.

This chain uses TRBV19 with TRBJ1-5; a possible D gene is TRBD1 (6 bases). The germline CDR1 and CDR2 sequences are LNHDA and SQIVND (reference sequence). Between the trimmed V and J ends, which lost 4 bases and 5 bases, there was a span of 9 bases. The CDR3 totals 13 residues. This chain's CDR3 is CASSRSGDQPQHF. Written as DNA, the CDR3 is TGTGCCAGTAGTAGGTCAGGGGATCAGCCCCAGCATTTT.

V usage is TRBV2 and J usage is TRBJ1-5, with a weak D call TRBD1 (5 bases). This CDR3 contains 16 residues. Germline-derived CDR1 and CDR2 are SNHLY and FYNNEI. V shed 4 bases and J shed 2 bases, with 15 bases lying between them. The CDR3 here is CASSAETALGNQPQHF. The CDR3 bases are TGTGCCAGCAGTGCCGAGACAGCCCTAGGCAATCAGCCCCAGCATTTT.

This sequence joins TRBV4-1 and TRBJ1-2, with D possibly matching TRBD1 (6 bases). Germline V gene data show CDR1 as MGHRA and CDR2 as YSYEKL. The CDR3 is made up of 16 amino acids. Trimming removed 1 base at V and 3 bases at J, with 15 bases between. DNA for the CDR3: TGCGCCAGCAGCCAAGCGGGGGGGGGCCACCACTATGGCTACACCTTC. Its translation: CASSQAGGGHHYGYTF.

This clone showed up just a few times. The chain employs TRBV6-1 and TRBJ2-7, with 12 bases aligning to TRBD1. The V gene's germline CDR1 is MNHNS and CDR2 SASEGT. Trimming removed 1 base from V and 2 bases from J; junction bases left unmatched: 12. The CDR3 totals 19 residues. The CDR3 DNA follows: TGTGCCAGCAGTGAAGTCCCGGGACAGGGGGCGGGATCGACCTACGAGCAGTACGTC. Amino acid sequence: CASSEVPGQGAGSTYEQYV.

The chain employs TRBV10-2 and TRBJ1-2, with D tentatively TRBD1 (5 bases). CDR1 and CDR2 (germline): WSHSY, SAAADI. The V and J ends lost 4 bases and 5 bases respectively, with 14 bases between them. CDR3 size: 14 residues. The CDR3 DNA follows: TGCGCCAGCAGTGGGCAGGGAGGTGTATATGGCTACACCTTC. Translating it yields CASSGQGGVYGYTF.

This clone was seen repeatedly, ten times or more. The genes are TRBV6-4 and TRBJ2-6, with 8 bases identical to TRBD2. Germline V lookup: CDR1 MRHNA, CDR2 SNTAGT. This CDR3 has 16 amino acids. The V gene end was trimmed by 3 bases and the J gene end by 2 bases; junction bases not matched to a gene: 3. CDR3 protein: CASSDSGEAGANVLTF. The CDR3 DNA reads as TGTGCCAGCAGTGATAGCGGGGAGGCTGGGGCCAACGTCCTGACTTTC.

This chain links TRBV19 with TRBJ1-1; TRBD1 aligns across 9 bases. The CDR3 spans 16 residues. Looked up from germline, CDR1 is LNHDA and CDR2 is SQIVND (reference sequence). Unmatched junction bases numbered 9, after V lost 7 bases and J lost 0 bases. CDR3 sequence: CASTPTGGLLNTEAFF. In nucleotides, the CDR3 is TGTGCCAGTACCCCGACAGGGGGGTTGCTGAACACTGAAGCTTTCTTT.

The V and J genes are TRBV7-2 and TRBJ1-3, with TRBD1 as a possible D gene (6 bases). The CDR3 loop spans 16 amino acids. From germline, CDR1 is SGHTA and CDR2 FQGNSA. Trimming removed 5 bases from V and 0 bases from J, with 14 bases in between. DNA for the CDR3: TGTGCCAGCAGCGCGGGGGCCTCCGGCTCTGGAAACACCATATATTTT. It codes for CASSAGASGSGNTIYF. Looking up the rest from reference TRBV7-2 and TRBJ1-3 gives the full variable domain: GAGVSQSPSNKVTEKGKDVELRCDPISGHTALYWYRQSLGQGLEFLIYFQGNSAPDKSGLPSDRFSAERTGGSVSTLTIQRTQQEDSAVYLCASSAGASGSGNTIYFGEGSWLTVV.

This sequence joins TRBV18 and TRBJ1-3, with TRBD1 matching over 7 bases. With V trimmed by 5 bases and J by 4 bases, 5 bases remained unmatched. This CDR3 has 14 amino acids. Germline V gene sequence: CDR1 KGHSH, CDR2 LQKENI. The DNA of the CDR3 is TGTGCCAGCTCAGGGACAGCCGCCGGAAACACCATATATTTT. Translating gives CASSGTAAGNTIYF.

The rearrangement joins TRBV21-1 to TRBJ2-3; the DNA was not used to check the table's D call, TRBD1. TRBV21-1 is designated a pseudogene. The CDR3 covers 16 residues. CDR3 sequence reads: CASSKANNRDTDTQYF. In DNA, the CDR3 is TGTGCCAGCAGCAAAGCGAATAACAGGGACACAGATACGCAGTATTTT.

V usage is TRBV19 and J usage is TRBJ2-1; 11 nucleotides line up with TRBD2. CDR1 and CDR2 (germline): LNHDA, SQIVND (reference sequence). This CDR3 has 17 amino acids. V was pared by 5 bases and J by 0 bases, with 6 bases of the junction left unmatched. DNA of the CDR3: TGTGCCAGTAGTGCAACTAGCGGGGGATTCTCCTACAATGAGCAGTTCTTC. It yields the protein CASSATSGGFSYNEQFF.

This chain joins TRBV10-2 and TRBJ1-4; perhaps TRBD1 as D (6 bases). V was clipped by 8 bases and J by 7 bases, with 17 bases between them. This CDR3 is 14 amino acids long. Germline lookup yields CDR1 WSHSY and CDR2 SAAADI. The CDR3 sequence is CASGETGLGEKLFF. The CDR3, as DNA: TGCGCCAGCGGGGAAACAGGGCTGGGTGAAAAACTGTTTTTT.

The chain links TRBV11-2 to TRBJ2-1; TRBD2 agrees at 9 bases. J gave up 10 bases and V 7 bases, and 17 bases lay outside the gene matches. Germline V lookup: CDR1 SGHAT, CDR2 FQNNGV. The CDR3 sequence is 16 residues long. The CDR3 spells CASTGLKGRGGREQFF. The CDR3 DNA follows: TGTGCCAGCACCGGTCTCAAAGGGCGGGGGGGCCGAGAGCAGTTCTTC. The entire variable domain, with the rest obtained from reference TRBV11-2 and TRBJ2-1, is as follows: EAGVAQSPRYKIIEKRQSVAFWCNPISGHATLYWYQQILGQGPKLLIQFQNNGVVDDSQLPKDRFSAERLKGVDSTLKIQPAKLEDSAVYLCASTGLKGRGGREQFFGPGTRLTVL.

In regard to this clone: Other DNA sequences in this sample translate to the same CDR3. V usage is TRBV15 and J usage is TRBJ2-7; TRBD2 is a possible D gene (6 bases). Per the germline V gene, CDR1 is LNHNV and CDR2 is YYDKDF (reference sequence). V dropped 3 bases and J dropped 2 bases, with 14 bases sitting between them. The CDR3 spans 15 residues. The DNA for the CDR3 is TGTGCCACCAGCAGGGGACTGGGCCATGCCTACGAGCAGTACTTC. Protein product: CATSRGLGHAYEQYF.

V gene TRBV6-2 or TRBV6-3 combines with J gene TRBJ1-2; no definite D call. The V gene lost 5 bases and the J gene lost 1 base, with 8 bases spanning the gap. This CDR3 is built from 13 residues. Germline values: CDR1 MNHEY, CDR2 SVGEGT. The CDR3 loop is CASSLVLNYGYTF. As DNA, the CDR3 is TGTGCCAGCAGTCTTGTCCTTAACTATGGCTACACCTTC.

The chain employs TRBV6-6 and TRBJ2-7; 10 bases map to TRBD1. The V segment lost 0 bases and the J segment 6 bases; nucleotides outside the gene matches: 5. The V gene's germline CDR1 is MNHNY and CDR2 SVGAGI (reference sequence). This CDR3 has 15 amino acids. CDR3 sequence: CASSYSPGQGTEQYF. The CDR3, as DNA: TGTGCCAGCAGTTACTCCCCGGGACAGGGGACCGAGCAGTACTTC.

The rearrangement uses TRBV4-2 and TRBJ2-5; 10 bases line up with TRBD2. This CDR3 is built from 16 residues. J gave up 2 bases and V 1 base, and 4 bases lay outside the gene matches. CDR1 and CDR2 (germline): LGHNA, YNFKEQ. The CDR3 is CASSQGVAGGQETQYF. In nucleotides, the CDR3 is TGTGCCAGCAGCCAAGGGGTAGCGGGGGGACAAGAGACCCAGTACTTC.

The V call is TRBV20-1, the J call TRBJ1-2; TRBD1 might be the D (6 bases). CDR3 length: 12 residues. CDR1 and CDR2 (germline): DFQATT, SNEGSKA (reference sequence). Trimming removed 3 bases at V and 8 bases at J, with 13 bases between. CDR3 in amino acids: CSASPAGDGYTF. The DNA for the CDR3 is TGCAGTGCTAGTCCGGCAGGGGACGGCTACACCTTC.

V gene TRBV5-4 combines with J gene TRBJ1-2; 8 bases are shared with TRBD1. The germline gives CDR1 SGHNT, CDR2 YYREEE (reference sequence). CDR3 length: 14 residues. Trimming cost V 4 bases and J 5 bases; bases outside gene matches: 7. CDR3 bases: TGTGCCAGCAGCCGTGGACAGGGCAAGTATGGCTACACCTTC. It specifies CASSRGQGKYGYTF.

The gene calls are TRBV4-2 and TRBJ2-2, with D possibly being TRBD2 (5 bases). Trimming stripped 7 bases from V and 3 bases from J, with 9 bases between. CDR3 length: 13 residues. In germline, CDR1 is LGHNA, CDR2 YNFKEQ. As DNA, the CDR3 is TGTGCCAGCAACGTCGGGGACACCGGGGAGCTGTTTTTT. Its translation: CASNVGDTGELFF.

The V and J genes are TRBV18 and TRBJ1-5; no definite D call. Trimming removed 6 bases at V and 7 bases at J, with 13 bases between. In germline, CDR1 is KGHSH, CDR2 LQKENI. This CDR3 comprises 13 residues. CDR3 region: CASSLSSGQPQHF. In DNA form, the CDR3 reads TGTGCCAGCTCCCTCAGCTCGGGGCAGCCCCAGCATTTT.

J is TRBJ2-5 and V is TRBV5-1; 11 bases are a match to TRBD1. Trimming cost V 6 bases and J 0 bases; bases outside gene matches: 7. This CDR3 has 16 amino acids. The germline V gene has CDR1 SGHRS and CDR2 YFSETQ. CDR3 nucleotides: TGCGCCAGCACGCCCGGGACAGGGGGATACCAAGAGACCCAGTACTTC. Its protein product is CASTPGTGGYQETQYF. Full variable domain (remainder filled in from reference TRBV5-1 and TRBJ2-5): KAGVTQTPRYLIKTRGQQVTLSCSPISGHRSVSWYQQTPGQGLQFLFEYFSETQRNKGNFPGRFSGRQFSNSRSEMNVSTLELGDSALYLCASTPGTGGYQETQYFGPGTRLLVL.

The chain joins TRBV2 to TRBJ1-1, with 7 positions matching TRBD1. CDR1 and CDR2 from the germline V gene are SNHLY and FYNNEI. The CDR3 runs 18 residues. The V segment lost 2 bases and the J segment 7 bases; nucleotides outside the gene matches: 19. CDR3: CASSEQAPAQGGRVEAFF. In nucleotides, the CDR3 is TGTGCCAGCAGTGAACAGGCCCCAGCCCAAGGGGGCCGGGTTGAAGCTTTCTTT.

The chain uses TRBV24-1 and TRBJ2-1; D not certain. The CDR3 has 16 amino acids. Per the germline V gene, CDR1 is KGHDR and CDR2 is SFDVKD. V dropped 4 bases and J dropped 5 bases, with 17 bases sitting between them. The CDR3: CATSDTGSTAHNEQFF. In nucleotides, the CDR3 is TGTGCCACCAGTGACACCGGGTCCACGGCGCACAATGAGCAGTTCTTC.

CDR3: CASSGRTGGQETQYF. The CDR3 nucleotides read TGTGCCAGCAGTGGCCGGACAGGGGGACAAGAGACCCAGTACTTC. The chain has TRBV25-1 and TRBJ2-5; 10 nucleotides agree with TRBD1. V trimming: 4 bases; J trimming: 2 bases; junction bases outside the gene matches: 4. Germline V gene data show CDR1 as MGHDK and CDR2 as SYGVNS. The CDR3 totals 15 residues.

This clone was counted a single time. The genes are TRBV6-1 and TRBJ1-1; 12 bases are shared with TRBD1. Germline CDR1 MNHNS, CDR2 SASEGT. J lost 6 bases, V lost 3 bases, and 11 bases had no gene match. The CDR3 loop spans 17 amino acids. The CDR3 reads CASSEDPGQGAFAEAFF. DNA for the CDR3: TGTGCCAGCAGTGAGGATCCGGGACAGGGGGCATTTGCTGAAGCTTTCTTT.

This chain joins TRBV5-4 and TRBJ2-2, with 7 bases identical to TRBD1. Germline V gene lookup returns CDR1 SGHNT and CDR2 YYREEE (reference sequence). This CDR3 is 12 amino acids long. V lost 5 bases, J lost 10 bases, and 5 bases stayed unmatched. CDR3 nucleotides: TGTGCCAGCAGTTTCACAGGGGAGGAGCTGTTTTTT. Its translation: CASSFTGEELFF.